Described below is a single TCR beta chain sequence and its context. It has no known antigen specificity. It has no much larger one-base neighbor in the sample; base qualities were not kept. The CDR3 numbers 15 residues from cysteine through phenylalanine. The read is trimmed to its CDR3 DNA, 45 bases read in frame from base 1. From V the trimming removes 4 bases and from J it removes 2 bases, while the gene matches leave 6 bases of the junction unaccounted for. CDR1 and CDR2, per the germline V gene, are SGHVS and FQNEAQ. Reads for this sample came from an Illumina HiSeq 1500. Through fastp at Q25 and MiXCR, TCRdb rebuilt clones from the public reads, retaining in-frame beta chains. Merged by CDR3 protein, the rows form single entries marked with the most common genes and DNA. The table for this sample lists 110,000 or so distinct CDR3 sequences; over 25% of them were counted only once. Of the sample, around two fifths is held by the ten largest clones.

What this sample's treatment or condition label stands for: in vitro stimulation with specific CMV peptide epitopes to enrich CMV-specific T cells. The sample is drawn from a study of T cell repertoires in cytomegalovirus infection (dated by TCRdb to the late 2010s). Regarding the research as a whole: Alongside well-studied HLA-B-restricted epitopes, the peptide stimulations were aimed at recently identified HLA-C-restricted CMV epitopes, whose presentation resists viral immunomodulation. Because public TCR beta signatures pointed to carriage of CMV infection together with the matching HLA type, the HLA type of each donor mattered for the analysis.

Beyond this particular receptor, the publication reports: In both this cohort and an independent roughly 400-donor cohort, the cumulative frequency of public TCR beta family members distinguished carriers of CMV infection plus the relevant HLA type. The ex vivo response was dominated by HLA-C-restricted CMV-specific TCR beta clonotypes, which also provided the single most frequent clonotype in two of eight donors.

The receptor was derived from a human donor in good health (CMV status not recorded). Some clones in this sample may be carry-over from other donors' samples. The source was CD8+ T cells from cultured PBMCs, collected from culture after CMV antigen stimulation. The rearranged segments are TRBV7-8 and TRBJ2-3; the central 7 bases match TRBD2. CDR3 reads: CASSSGLGATDTQYF. The bases are TGTGCCAGCAGCTCAGGACTAGGAGCCACAGATACGCAGTATTTT.